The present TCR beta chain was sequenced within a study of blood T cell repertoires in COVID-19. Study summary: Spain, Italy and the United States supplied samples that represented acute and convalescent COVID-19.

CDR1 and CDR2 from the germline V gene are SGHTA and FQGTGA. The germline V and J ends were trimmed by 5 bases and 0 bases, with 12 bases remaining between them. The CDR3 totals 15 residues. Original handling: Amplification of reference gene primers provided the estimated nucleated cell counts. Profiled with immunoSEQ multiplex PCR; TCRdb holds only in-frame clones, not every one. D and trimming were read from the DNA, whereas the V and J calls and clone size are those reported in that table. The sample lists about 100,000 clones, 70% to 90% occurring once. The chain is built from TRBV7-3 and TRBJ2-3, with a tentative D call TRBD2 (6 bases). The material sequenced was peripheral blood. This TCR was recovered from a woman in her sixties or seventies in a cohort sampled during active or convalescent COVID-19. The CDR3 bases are TGTGCCAGCAGCCCCCTAGCGCCTAGCACAGATACGCAGTATTTT. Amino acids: CASSPLAPSTDTQYF.